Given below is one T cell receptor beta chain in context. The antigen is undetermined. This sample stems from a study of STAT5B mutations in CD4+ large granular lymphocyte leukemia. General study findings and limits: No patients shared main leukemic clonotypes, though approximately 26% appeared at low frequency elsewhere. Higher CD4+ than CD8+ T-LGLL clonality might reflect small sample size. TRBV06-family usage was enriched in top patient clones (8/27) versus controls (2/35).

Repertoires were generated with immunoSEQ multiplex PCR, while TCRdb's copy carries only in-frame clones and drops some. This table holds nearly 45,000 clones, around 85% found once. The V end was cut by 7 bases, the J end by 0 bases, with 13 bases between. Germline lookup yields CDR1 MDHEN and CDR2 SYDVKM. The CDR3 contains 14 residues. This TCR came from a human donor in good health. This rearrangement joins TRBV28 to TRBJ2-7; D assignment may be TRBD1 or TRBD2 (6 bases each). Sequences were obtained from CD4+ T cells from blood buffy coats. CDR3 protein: CASKRGDTSYEQYF. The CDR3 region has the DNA TGTGCCAGCAAGCGCGGGGACACCTCCTACGAGCAGTACTTC.